One and the same sample provided the 2 T cell receptor beta chains below, sequenced in a study of T cells after yellow fever vaccination. TCRdb analysed the 5' RACE reads with MiXCR anew, one entry per CDR3 protein. The repertoire has approximately 300,000 distinct CDR3 sequences, over 8.5% of them found once; the top ten carry roughly 3%. Sequences were derived from CD4+ T cells sorted from PBMCs, sampled 45 days after the yellow fever booster vaccination. The source of these receptors is a man aged 18 to 35 who received the YFV17D yellow fever vaccine.

Details on this clonotype: One end of the junction is discordant with germline, which a read error may explain. The gene calls are TRBV20-1 and TRBJ2-2; 9 nucleotides agree with TRBD2. This CDR3 comprises 14 residues. Germline V CDR1 and CDR2: DFQATT, SNEGSKA (reference sequence). Here the CDR3 DNA reads TGCTGTGCGAGAGCGGGGGGGAACACCGGGGAGCTGTTTTTT. Its translation: CCARAGGNTGELFF.

This chain links TRBV9 with TRBJ2-1; D might be TRBD2 (6 bases). Trimming shortened V by 4 bases and J by 1 base, and 15 bases separated the two germline ends. The CDR3 is 16 residues long. Looked up from germline, CDR1 is SGDLS and CDR2 is YYNGEE. The CDR3 nucleotides read TGTGCCAGCAGCCCGCCCGGGGGTTTGTCCTACAATGAGCAGTTCTTC. Encoded protein: CASSPPGGLSYNEQFF. The variable domain in full, completed from reference TRBV9 and TRBJ2-1, reads DSGVTQTPKHLITATGQRVTLRCSPRSGDLSVYWYQQSLDQGLQFLIQYYNGEERAKGNILERFSAQQFPDLHSELNLSSLELGDSALYFCASSPPGGLSYNEQFFGPGTRLTVL.